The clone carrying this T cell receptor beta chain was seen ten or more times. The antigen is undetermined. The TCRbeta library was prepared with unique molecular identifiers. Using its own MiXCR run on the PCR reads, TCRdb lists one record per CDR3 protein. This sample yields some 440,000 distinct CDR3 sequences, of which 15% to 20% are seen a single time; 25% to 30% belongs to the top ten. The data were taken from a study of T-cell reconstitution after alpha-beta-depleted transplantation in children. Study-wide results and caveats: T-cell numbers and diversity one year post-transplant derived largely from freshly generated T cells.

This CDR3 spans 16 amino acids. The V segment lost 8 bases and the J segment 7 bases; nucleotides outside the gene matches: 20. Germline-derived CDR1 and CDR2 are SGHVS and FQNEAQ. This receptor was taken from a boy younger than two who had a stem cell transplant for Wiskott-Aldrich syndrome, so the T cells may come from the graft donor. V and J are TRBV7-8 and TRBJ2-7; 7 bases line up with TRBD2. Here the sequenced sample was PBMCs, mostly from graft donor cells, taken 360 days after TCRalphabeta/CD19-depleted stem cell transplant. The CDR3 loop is CASWDLGLVPSGEQYF. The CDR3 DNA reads TGTGCCAGCTGGGACCTCGGACTAGTCCCCTCGGGGGAGCAGTACTTC.